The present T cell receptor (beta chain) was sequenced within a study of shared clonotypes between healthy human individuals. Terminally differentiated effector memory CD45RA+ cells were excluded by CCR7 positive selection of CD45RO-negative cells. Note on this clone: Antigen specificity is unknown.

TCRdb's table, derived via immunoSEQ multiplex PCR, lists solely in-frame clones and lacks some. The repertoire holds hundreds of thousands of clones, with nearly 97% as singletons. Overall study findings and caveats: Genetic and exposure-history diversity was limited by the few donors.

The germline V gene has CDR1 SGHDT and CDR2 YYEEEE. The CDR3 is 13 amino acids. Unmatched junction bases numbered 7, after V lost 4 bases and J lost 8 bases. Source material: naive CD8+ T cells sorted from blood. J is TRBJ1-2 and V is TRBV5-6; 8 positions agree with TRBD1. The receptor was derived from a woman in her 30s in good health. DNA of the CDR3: TGTGCCAGCAGCCTAGGACAGGGACCGGGCTACACCTTC. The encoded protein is CASSLGQGPGYTF.